A single sample is the source of the 24 T cell receptor beta chains below, sequenced in a study of shared clonotypes between healthy human individuals. Assay used: immunoSEQ multiplex PCR; TCRdb lists only in-frame clones, some missing. The table has some 2 million clones, about 95% seen once; the top ten hold 0.9% to 1.5%. CD45RO-negative cells were positively selected for CCR7, leaving out terminally differentiated effector memory CD45RA+ cells. Sequencing used naive CD8+ T cells sorted from blood. These TCRs come from a man aged 18 to 29 in good health.

This chain links TRBV9 with TRBJ2-7; 12 bases are shared with TRBD2. J lost 5 bases, V lost 3 bases, and 6 bases had no gene match. The germline V gene has CDR1 SGDLS and CDR2 YYNGEE. The CDR3 runs to 15 residues. This CDR3 reads CASSGGTSGSNEQYF. CDR3 DNA sequence: TGTGCCAGCAGCGGGGGGACTAGCGGGTCGAACGAGCAGTACTTC. Full variable domain (outside the CDR3, taken from reference TRBV9 and TRBJ2-7): DSGVTQTPKHLITATGQRVTLRCSPRSGDLSVYWYQQSLDQGLQFLIQYYNGEERAKGNILERFSAQQFPDLHSELNLSSLELGDSALYFCASSGGTSGSNEQYFGPGTRLTVT.

This rearrangement joins TRBV28 to TRBJ1-2; a weak D match, TRBD1 (5 bases). The CDR3 spans 14 residues. Trimming removed 2 bases at V and 6 bases at J, with 13 bases between. In germline, CDR1 is MDHEN, CDR2 SYDVKM. CDR3 residues: CASSLGAWGDGYTF. The CDR3 DNA follows: TGTGCCAGCAGTTTAGGGGCGTGGGGGGATGGCTACACCTTC.

The V gene is TRBV5-6, the J gene TRBJ2-2, with no clear D. This CDR3 spans 14 amino acids. V was trimmed by 2 bases and J by 3 bases, leaving 8 bases between them. Germline-derived CDR1 and CDR2 are SGHDT and YYEEEE. CDR3 nucleotides: TGTGCCAGCAGCTTCTATGGGGACACCGGGGAGCTGTTTTTT. Protein sequence: CASSFYGDTGELFF.

The rearrangement links TRBV9 to TRBJ2-1; D is tentatively TRBD1 or TRBD2 (5 bases each). In germline, CDR1 is SGDLS, CDR2 YYNGEE. V was shortened by 6 bases and J by 2 bases, with 12 bases between the two germline ends. This CDR3 is 14 amino acids long. The CDR3, as DNA: TGTGCCAGCAACCCCGGGACCACCTACAATGAGCAGTTCTTC. Translation: CASNPGTTYNEQFF.

Notes on this clone: The sample contains more than one DNA sequence encoding this CDR3. The chain recombines TRBV4-1 with TRBJ2-7, with D perhaps TRBD1 (6 bases). Trimming took off 4 bases at V and 3 bases at J, with 10 bases between the two ends. This CDR3 region has 13 residues. Germline lookup yields CDR1 MGHRA and CDR2 YSYEKL. This chain's CDR3 is CASSPGRGYEQYF. CDR3 DNA sequence: TGCGCCAGCAGCCCGGGCAGGGGCTACGAGCAGTACTTC.

This clone was observed once. The chain couples TRBV6-5 to TRBJ1-5; TRBD1 agrees at 7 bases. J gave up 5 bases and V 2 bases, and 3 bases lay outside the gene matches. CDR1 MNHEY and CDR2 SVGAGI come from the germline V gene. This CDR3 has 14 residues. This CDR3 is CASSYRQGHQPQHF. The CDR3 DNA sequence: TGTGCCAGCAGTTACCGACAGGGACATCAGCCCCAGCATTTT.

This chain links TRBV29-1 with TRBJ2-7; D unclear. The germline gives CDR1 SQVTM, CDR2 ANQGSEA. This CDR3 region has 13 residues. Trimming took off 4 bases at V and 2 bases at J, with 12 bases between the two ends. The DNA for the CDR3 is TGCAGCGTTGTAGGACCTGCTACCTACGAGCAGTACTTC. Translation: CSVVGPATYEQYF.

The rearrangement uses TRBV4-3 and TRBJ2-1; D is uncertain. Germline CDR1 and CDR2: LGHNA and YSLEER. The CDR3 contains 15 residues. Between the trimmed V and J ends, which lost 0 bases and 6 bases, there was a span of 12 bases. The CDR3 reads CASSQDRGPSNEQFF. The CDR3, as DNA: TGCGCCAGCAGCCAAGATCGTGGGCCTTCCAATGAGCAGTTCTTC.

The CDR3: CAIRGAGEGYEQYF. The CDR3, as DNA: TGTGCCATCAGAGGAGCGGGAGAAGGCTACGAGCAGTACTTC. The rearrangement links TRBV10-3 to TRBJ2-7, with 8 bases lining up with TRBD2. Germline V CDR1 and CDR2: ENHRY, SYGVKD. The CDR3 is 14 residues long. Trimming at V came to 6 bases and at J to 3 bases, leaving 7 bases not matched to a gene.

The chain recombines TRBV25-1 with TRBJ2-5; perhaps D is TRBD1 or TRBD2 (5 bases each). CDR3 size: 14 residues. CDR1 is MGHDK and CDR2 is SYGVNS in the germline V gene. V lost 6 bases, J lost 5 bases, and 16 bases lay in between. CDR3 DNA sequence: TGTGCCAGCAGCCCCTACGAGGGGTGGGAGACCCAGTACTTC. As protein: CASSPYEGWETQYF.

The chain links TRBV29-1 to TRBJ1-1; D ambiguous. The CDR3 extends over 11 amino acids. Germline V lookup: CDR1 SQVTM, CDR2 ANQGSEA. The CDR3 loop reads CSGQENTEAFF. For the CDR3, the DNA is TGCAGTGGCCAGGAGAACACTGAAGCTTTCTTT.

The chain joins TRBV5-1 to TRBJ2-5, with 9 positions matching TRBD2. CDR1 and CDR2 (germline): SGHRS, YFSETQ. The CDR3 covers 18 residues. V gave up 0 bases and J gave up 3 bases; unmatched junction bases: 12. The CDR3 bases are TGCGCCAGCAGCTTGGGAGCTAGCGGGACCCACAACAAAGAGACCCAGTACTTC. Translation: CASSLGASGTHNKETQYF.

V is TRBV5-6 and J is TRBJ2-5; 7 nucleotides line up with TRBD2. V dropped 2 bases and J dropped 5; count of bases not matched to a gene: 6. The CDR3 spans 14 residues. Germline-derived CDR1 and CDR2 are SGHDT and YYEEEE. The CDR3, as DNA: TGTGCCAGCAGCTTAGGGGAGGGGACGGAGACCCAGTACTTC. This sequence encodes CASSLGEGTETQYF.

A word on this clone: Other nucleotide sequences from this sample produce the same CDR3. V and J are TRBV4-1 and TRBJ1-3; D not resolved. The germline V gene has CDR1 MGHRA and CDR2 YSYEKL. This CDR3 has 15 residues. The ends were cut back, 2 bases at V and 0 bases at J, with 8 bases in the middle. CDR3 sequence reads: CASSQTRSSGNTIYF. Written as DNA, the CDR3 is TGCGCCAGCAGCCAAACCAGGAGCTCTGGAAACACCATATATTTT.

This sequence joins TRBV10-2 and TRBJ2-1, with D possibly being TRBD2 (6 bases). Looked up from germline, CDR1 is WSHSY and CDR2 is SAAADI. V gave up 7 bases and J gave up 5 bases, with 15 bases separating them. The CDR3 has 14 residues. The CDR3 DNA is TGCGCCAGCACGCCGACGGGAGTCAACAATGAGCAGTTCTTC. This translates into CASTPTGVNNEQFF.

The gene calls are TRBV7-2 and TRBJ2-3, with D perhaps TRBD2 (5 bases). Germline V gene data show CDR1 as SGHTA and CDR2 as FQGNSA. This CDR3 is built from 14 residues. V dropped 2 bases and J dropped 2 bases, with 8 bases sitting between them. The DNA for the CDR3 is TGTGCCAGCAGCTTACTAGCTTTCACAGATACGCAGTATTTT. Its translation: CASSLLAFTDTQYF. Using reference TRBV7-2 and TRBJ2-3 for the parts outside the CDR3, the full variable domain is GAGVSQSPSNKVTEKGKDVELRCDPISGHTALYWYRQSLGQGLEFLIYFQGNSAPDKSGLPSDRFSAERTGGSVSTLTIQRTQQEDSAVYLCASSLLAFTDTQYFGPGTRLTVL.

The chain has TRBV10-2 and TRBJ2-2; D is uncertain. The CDR3 has 13 residues. Germline V gives CDR1 WSHSY, CDR2 SAAADI. Trimming took 3 bases from V and 5 from J, leaving 7 bases between them. DNA for the CDR3: TGCGCCAGCAGTGATTCGGCGACCGGGGAGCTGTTTTTT. Its translation: CASSDSATGELFF.

The count of this clone is one. V is TRBV15 and J is TRBJ1-5; 8 nucleotides align to TRBD1. The CDR3 is 20 residues long. V dropped 6 bases and J dropped 2; count of bases not matched to a gene: 21. CDR1 is LNHNV, CDR2 YYDKDF, per germline (reference sequence). In nucleotides, the CDR3 is TGTGCCACCAGACTAGGGCTGGCGACAGGGGCTCCGACGGGCAATCAGCCCCAGCATTTT. Its protein is CATRLGLATGAPTGNQPQHF. The whole variable domain, filled in from reference TRBV15 and TRBJ1-5, reads DAMVIQNPRYQVTQFGKPVTLSCSQTLNHNVMYWYQQKSSQAPKLLFHYYDKDFNNEADTPDNFQSRRPNTSFCFLDIRSPGLGDTAMYLCATRLGLATGAPTGNQPQHFGDGTRLSIL.

This clone turned up a few times. The rearrangement links TRBV7-2 to TRBJ1-6, with D possibly TRBD1 on 5 matching bases. The CDR3 covers 15 residues. CDR1 is SGHTA and CDR2 is FQGNSA in the germline V gene. V was trimmed by 0 bases and J by 10 bases, leaving 13 bases between them. The CDR3 DNA reads as TGTGCCAGCAGCTTAGCTCTCGAGGGGAGCTCACCCCTCCACTTT. Translation gives CASSLALEGSSPLHF.

V and J are TRBV2 and TRBJ1-5; a weak D match, TRBD1 (5 bases). The CDR3 length is 19 residues. Looked up from germline, CDR1 is SNHLY and CDR2 is FYNNEI. Trimming stripped 0 bases from V and 1 base from J, with 19 bases between. The CDR3 bases are TGTGCCAGCAGTGAAGCGCTGTGGGGGGAGGAGTGGAGCAATCAGCCCCAGCATTTT. Its translation is CASSEALWGEEWSNQPQHF.

This clone was seen only once. Other DNA variants within this sample encode the same CDR3. This chain links TRBV5-1 with TRBJ2-7; D is unclear. CDR1 is SGHRS and CDR2 is YFSETQ in the germline V gene. The V end was cut by 0 bases, the J end by 0 bases, with 13 bases between. CDR3 length equals 16 residues. This CDR3 reads CASSLAGGSSSYEQYF. In DNA, the CDR3 is TGCGCCAGCAGCTTGGCCGGCGGCAGTAGCTCCTACGAGCAGTACTTC.

The chain recombines TRBV10-3 with TRBJ1-3, with D perhaps TRBD1 (5 bases). Germline V CDR1 and CDR2: ENHRY, SYGVKD. The CDR3 has 15 amino acids. V lost 7 bases and J lost 0, with 13 bases in between. CDR3 loop: CAIKFGGDSGNTIYF. The DNA of the CDR3 is TGTGCCATCAAGTTCGGGGGGGACTCTGGAAACACCATATATTTT.

The chain couples TRBV9 to TRBJ1-6, with D uncertain. The CDR3 contains 15 residues. Looked up from germline, CDR1 is SGDLS and CDR2 is YYNGEE. V was trimmed by 0 bases and J by 13 bases, leaving 17 bases between them. Here the CDR3 reads CASSVGLLHSSPLHF. The CDR3 DNA reads TGTGCCAGCAGCGTAGGTTTACTTCATAGTTCGCCCCTCCACTTT.

The rearrangement joins TRBV6-5 to TRBJ1-1, with D perhaps matching TRBD1 (6 bases). Trimming removed 6 bases at V and 6 bases at J, with 17 bases between. Germline values: CDR1 MNHEY, CDR2 SVGAGI. This CDR3 has 14 residues. CDR3: CASSNTGIGAEAFF. The CDR3 nucleotides read TGTGCCAGCAGCAATACAGGGATTGGCGCTGAAGCTTTCTTT.